The next 9 T cell receptor beta chains were all read from a single sample in a study of early T cells in non-severe SARS-CoV-2 infection (dated by TCRdb to the early 2020s). Libraries came from 5' RACE. Sequencing was carried out with a NextSeq 500. TCRdb reprocessed the public reads (quality trimming at Q25 with fastp, clone calling with MiXCR) and kept in-frame beta chains. For every CDR3 protein sequence, its rows merge into one entry that carries the most common genes and DNA. Within this sample are around 57,000 distinct CDR3 sequences, with approximately 13% of them counted one time only. 4% to 4.5% of the sample comes from the top ten. The sample taken for sequencing was whole blood. All receptors come from an adult who was a healthcare worker with PCR-confirmed SARS-CoV-2 infection or an uninfected control (not recorded which).

This clonotype has just a few counts. This chain uses TRBV28 with TRBJ1-1; D may be TRBD1 (6 bases). The CDR3 covers 15 residues. In germline, CDR1 is MDHEN, CDR2 SYDVKM. With 4 bases removed from V and 0 bases from J, the gap between germline ends came to 12 bases. This CDR3 reads CASSSDRTMNTEAFF. In DNA form, the CDR3 reads TGTGCCAGCAGTTCCGACAGGACGATGAACACTGAAGCTTTCTTT. The whole variable domain, filled in from reference TRBV28 and TRBJ1-1, reads DVKVTQSSRYLVKRTGEKVFLECVQDMDHENMFWYRQDPGLGLRLIYFSYDVKMKEKGDIPEGYSVSREKKERFSLILESASTNQTSMYLCASSSDRTMNTEAFFGQGTRLTVV.

This clonotype was seen a few times. This chain connects TRBV5-1 to TRBJ2-2; 15 bases match TRBD2. CDR1 and CDR2 from the germline V gene are SGHRS and YFSETQ. Trimming at V came to 6 bases and at J to 1 base, leaving 1 base not matched to a gene. This CDR3 is 16 amino acids long. The CDR3 protein is CASKGLAGGNTGELFF. CDR3 sequence (DNA): TGCGCCAGCAAGGGACTAGCGGGAGGGAACACCGGGGAGCTGTTTTTT.

Comments on this clonotype: This may stem from a read error, because a much larger clone lies one nucleotide away. The rearrangement links TRBV28 to TRBJ2-3; D remains ambiguous. This CDR3 region has 14 residues. Germline lookup yields CDR1 MDHEN and CDR2 SYDVKM. V was trimmed by 6 bases and J by 4 bases, leaving 14 bases between them. CDR3 nucleotides: TGTGCCAGCAGCCTTATCTCGAAATCAGATACGCAGTATTTT. Residues: CASSLISKSDTQYF.

The chain carries TRBV3-1 and TRBJ2-2, with a weak D call TRBD2 (5 bases). V lost 8 bases, J lost 4 bases, and 11 bases lay in between. This CDR3 is 13 amino acids long. Germline V gives CDR1 LGHDT, CDR2 YNNKEL (reference sequence). CDR3 sequence: CASESRGTGELFF. The DNA of the CDR3 is TGTGCCAGCGAGTCCCGGGGCACCGGGGAGCTGTTTTTT.

There are many counts of this clonotype. The rearrangement uses TRBV24-1 and TRBJ2-1, with 9 bases matching TRBD2. The CDR3 runs 16 residues. CDR1 is KGHDR and CDR2 is SFDVKD in the germline V gene. V dropped 4 bases and J dropped 2; count of bases not matched to a gene: 5. CDR3 in DNA: TGTGCCACCAGTGACAATCTAGCGGGAACCTACAATGAGCAGTTCTTC. Its protein is CATSDNLAGTYNEQFF.

This clonotype appeared many times. The CDR3 loop reads CASSPGLSRAQYF. In nucleotides, the CDR3 is TGCGCCAGCAGCCCGGGACTGTCCCGGGCGCAGTATTTT. This sequence joins TRBV5-1 and TRBJ2-3; possibly TRBD2 for D (6 bases). Per the germline V gene, CDR1 is SGHRS and CDR2 is YFSETQ. Trimming took 4 bases from V and 10 from J, leaving 16 bases between them. CDR3 length equals 13 residues.

This clonotype was counted only a few times. This chain joins TRBV15 and TRBJ2-5; D possibly uses TRBD1 or TRBD2 (5 bases each). With 5 bases removed from V and 2 bases from J, the gap between germline ends came to 12 bases. The length of the CDR3 is 14 residues. Per the germline V gene, CDR1 is LNHNV and CDR2 is YYDKDF (reference sequence). CDR3 protein: CATSPGTVQETQYF. The CDR3, as DNA: TGTGCCACCAGCCCTGGGACGGTACAAGAGACCCAGTACTTC.

This clonotype has ten or more counts. The chain has TRBV11-2 and TRBJ2-7, with 9 bases fitting TRBD1. Germline V gives CDR1 SGHAT, CDR2 FQNNGV. The CDR3 is made up of 14 amino acids. Unmatched junction bases numbered 5, after V lost 2 bases and J lost 6 bases. In DNA form, the CDR3 reads TGTGCCAGCAGCTTATGGGACAGGGATCGCGAGCAGTACTTC. Amino acid sequence: CASSLWDRDREQYF.

This clonotype was detected ten times or more. The chain employs TRBV7-9 and TRBJ1-2; D remains unclear. Germline assignment: CDR1 SEHNR and CDR2 FQNEAQ (reference sequence). CDR3 length equals 14 residues. Trimming took 1 base from V and 4 from J, leaving 10 bases between them. The CDR3 here is CASSLVGSLYGYTF. The CDR3 DNA reads as TGTGCCAGCAGCTTAGTGGGCAGTCTCTATGGCTACACCTTC.